This T cell receptor beta chain was sequenced for a study of cytomegalovirus exposure and HLA in healthy donors. 60 Vbeta and 13 Jbeta primers were used in PCR. Profiled with immunoSEQ multiplex PCR; TCRdb holds only in-frame clones, not every one. The data contain some 150,000 clones, roughly 80% of them singletons. This clone was observed a single time. Its antigen remains unknown. Between the trimmed V and J ends, which lost 5 bases and 3 bases, there was a span of 14 bases. There are 14 residues in the CDR3. In germline, CDR1 is SEHNR, CDR2 FQNEAQ (reference sequence). Findings and caveats of the study: Likely technical artifact: a cluster of highly shared sequence variants. Cytomegalovirus status, reportedly, was diagnosed with high specificity and sensitivity by the classifier. Later analysis identified several of the most significant clusters that appeared linked to common viral pathogens.

Sequencing used PBMCs. This chain joins TRBV7-9 and TRBJ2-7; D may be TRBD2 (6 bases). The clonotype comes from a man in his late teens or twenties in good health and CMV-seropositive. The CDR3 here is CASSPGLIDYEQYF. The CDR3 region has the DNA TGTGCCAGCAGCCCGGGACTCATTGACTACGAGCAGTACTTC.